What follows describes a single TCR beta chain. Its cognate antigen has yet to be identified. No much larger clone exists at a distance of one base, and base qualities are not known. The immunoSEQ Assay, which uses bias-controlled multiplex PCR amplification of genomic DNA, was used to profile TCRbeta CDR3 regions. The original pipeline was this. To quantify the absolute abundance of each unique TCRbeta CDR3 region, the sequences were collapsed and filtered. Differential abundance was assessed using a binomial (Fisher-equivalent) model and a beta-binomial model in which time-dependent variance fitted from healthy donors was added. Clones with fewer than 5 combined templates were removed, and a clone was called differentially abundant if the clone's Benjamini-Hochberg FDR was below 0.01. The form v = (b*log(k)+a)^2 was used to model beta-binomial variance as a function of total template count across the two samples. Imported from immuneACCESS, the table was reduced by TCRdb to in-frame sequences with V and J called. These copies leave out some clones; in studies compared against another copy, an unresolved V gene accounts for under half, and the cause of the remainder is not known. The DNA was the basis for D and trimming; V, J and clone size are from that table. The sample table shows 90,000 to 120,000 clones, and around nine tenths are seen once. The ten largest account for roughly 17% of the sample.

The sample originates from a study of identifying expanded T cells in peripheral blood (dated by TCRdb to between 2018 and 2021). The study in broad terms: Technical replicates were generated by sequencing separate aliquots of the same genomic DNA pool, with four replicates compared pairwise.

During the collection period, no immune events, such as infections, were documented for the healthy donors. Healthy-donor blood repertoires served as a training cohort to calibrate time-dependent variance in a beta-binomial model of T-cell clone differential abundance. The training cohort included some ten healthy donors, of whom 3 were female and 7 were male. The donors were between roughly 25 and 65 years old, with an average age of 43 years. Whole blood from each healthy donor was obtained from a commercial supplier and was collected at three time points about two weeks apart. Genomic DNA was extracted from unsorted whole blood for immunosequencing. Paper-wide results and their limitations: The beta-binomial model significantly reduced the number of clones called differentially abundant and the false-positive rate across all healthy-donor time intervals. For all healthy donors, the variance in clone template counts between two-week samples rose significantly as total template count increased. It was expected by the authors that biological variance in healthy repertoires might increase further over much longer intervals, such as months to years. Around 1.3 differentially abundant clones were flagged by the binomial model between technical replicates, whereas about 16.4 and 19 were flagged over approximately two weeks and four weeks, respectively.

The sequence was obtained from a person aged 18 to 75 in good health. The source material was blood.

Read as DNA, the sequence is TGTGCCAGCAGCACGGGGGGCGGAAACACCATATATTTT. The encoded protein is CASSTGGGNTIYF. The sequence joins TRBV7-2 to TRBJ1-3; a tentative D match to TRBD1 spans 6 bases. The trim is 5 bases for V and 4 bases for J, with a gap of 9 bases between the germline ends. The CDR3 holds 13 amino acids from the cysteine to the phenylalanine. The CDR3 DNA has 39 bases and is translated from base 1. CDR1 and CDR2 were assigned from the germline V gene as SGHTA and FQGNSA.